These T cell receptor beta chains were read from a single sample in a study of blood T cells in healthy people across ages. Each CDR3 protein gets one entry after TCRdb re-called the 5' RACE reads with MiXCR. The data show hundreds of thousands of distinct CDR3 sequences, 20% to 30% seen once. These data also formed part of another study, on T cells of mothers and their children.

Sequencing was done on a sample of blood. The receptor source for this set is a boy aged 5-17 years in good health. CDR3s include the opening cysteine and the closing phenylalanine or tryptophan. D genes are given only for firm matches. Clone size appears in some rows only: once, few, many, or a class for an expanded clone.

size	D	V	J	CDR3	DNA
few	NA	TRBV7-2	TRBJ2-7	CASSPYTGGAFYEQYF	TGTGCCAGCAGCCCTTACACCGGCGGGGCATTCTACGAGCAGTACTTC
few	NA	TRBV24-1	TRBJ2-3	CATSDSRQGTDTQYF	TGTGCCACCAGTGATTCCCGGCAGGGCACAGATACGCAGTATTTT
NA	NA	TRBV4-1	TRBJ2-5	CASSQVEAAQETQYF	TGCGCCAGCAGCCAAGTTGAGGCAGCTCAAGAGACCCAGTACTTC
NA	NA	TRBV2	TRBJ2-4	CASSEEGAGAGIQYF	TGTGCCAGCAGTGAAGAGGGGGCGGGAGCCGGGATTCAGTACTTC
NA	NA	TRBV5-1	TRBJ2-7	CASSLNRPKNYEQYF	TGCGCCAGCAGCCTGAACAGGCCGAAAAACTACGAGCAGTACTTC
few	NA	TRBV5-1	TRBJ2-2	CASSPSSGPTGELFF	TGCGCCAGCAGCCCAAGCAGCGGGCCCACCGGGGAGCTGTTTTTT
few	NA	TRBV29-1	TRBJ2-6	CSVLSHSGANVLTF	TGCAGCGTTTTAAGCCACTCTGGGGCCAACGTCCTGACTTTC
NA	NA	TRBV5-1	TRBJ2-5	CASSLSGPETQYF	TGCGCCAGCAGCTTGTCGGGCCCAGAGACCCAGTACTTC
NA	TRBD2	TRBV2	TRBJ2-2	CASSVGPAGDYVAGELLF	TGTGCCAGCAGCGTTGGGCCCGCGGGGGACTATGTCGCGGGGGAGCTGCTTTTT
NA	TRBD1	TRBV7-9	TRBJ2-5	CASSKGDRGETQYF	TGTGCCAGCAGCAAGGGGGACAGGGGAGAGACCCAGTACTTC
few	TRBD1	TRBV16	TRBJ1-6	CASSQTGGNSPLHF	TGTGCCAGCAGCCAAACAGGGGGGAATTCACCCCTCCACTTT
NA	NA	TRBV7-9	TRBJ2-1	CASRPGPSFYNEQFF	TGTGCCAGCAGACCGGGACCAAGTTTTTACAATGAGCAGTTCTTC
NA	NA	TRBV7-6	TRBJ2-1	CASSLAKGRNEQFF	TGTGCCAGCAGCTTAGCAAAGGGTCGCAATGAGCAGTTCTTC
NA	NA	TRBV7-9	TRBJ2-5	CASSLGTMQYF	TGTGCCAGCAGCTTAGGGACCATGCAGTACTTC
few	NA	TRBV7-3	TRBJ2-5	CASSLQAGGTQYF	TGTGCCAGCAGCCTACAGGCTGGCGGGACCCAGTACTTC
NA	NA	TRBV10-3	TRBJ1-2	CAISDHRDYGYTF	TGTGCCATCAGTGATCACAGGGACTATGGCTACACCTTC
NA	NA	TRBV7-3	TRBJ2-2	CASSSRLGGRTGELFF	TGTGCCAGCAGTTCCCGCCTTGGGGGCCGCACCGGGGAGCTGTTTTTT
NA	TRBD1	TRBV19	TRBJ2-6	CASSISPGGSGANVLTF	TGTGCCAGTAGTATCTCACCAGGGGGCTCTGGGGCCAACGTCCTGACTTTC
few	NA	TRBV20-1	TRBJ2-4	CSARDSRTAKNIQYF	TGCAGTGCTAGAGATAGCCGGACAGCCAAAAACATTCAGTACTTC
NA	NA	TRBV4-1	TRBJ1-4	CASSQASGRVGEKLFF	TGCGCCAGCAGCCAAGCTTCGGGCAGGGTTGGTGAAAAACTGTTTTTT
NA	NA	TRBV5-1	TRBJ2-7	CASSSGTDLNEQYF	TGCGCCAGCAGCTCCGGGACTGATCTCAACGAGCAGTACTTC
few	TRBD1	TRBV6-5	TRBJ1-4	CASRRTGGINEKLFF	TGTGCCAGCAGGAGGACAGGGGGAATTAATGAAAAACTGTTTTTT
NA	NA	TRBV20-1	TRBJ2-5	CSARRSGQETQYF	TGCAGTGCTAGACGGAGCGGACAAGAGACCCAGTACTTC
NA	NA	TRBV7-9	TRBJ1-4	CASSSDRSNEKLFF	TGTGCCAGCAGCTCGGACAGATCTAATGAAAAACTGTTTTTT
few	NA	TRBV15	TRBJ1-3	CATSGDITGNTIYF	TGTGCCACCTCTGGGGATATAACTGGAAACACCATATATTTT
few	NA	TRBV6-6	TRBJ2-7	CASSYGGPSYEQYF	TGTGCCAGCAGTTACGGCGGCCCCTCCTACGAGCAGTACTTC
many	TRBD1	TRBV7-9	TRBJ2-7	CASSPRTGPYEQYF	TGTGCCAGCAGCCCACGGACAGGGCCGTACGAGCAGTACTTC
NA	NA	TRBV7-9	TRBJ1-1	CASSLDQGSTEAFF	TGTGCCAGCAGCTTAGACCAGGGGTCCACTGAAGCTTTCTTT
NA	NA	TRBV12-3/TRBV12-4	TRBJ2-3	CASSGSSVSTDTQYF	TGTGCCAGCAGTGGTTCCAGCGTCAGCACAGATACGCAGTATTTT
NA	NA	TRBV12-3/TRBV12-4	TRBJ1-2	CASSLVLGLSNGYTF	TGTGCCAGCAGTTTAGTATTGGGACTGTCTAATGGCTACACCTTC
NA	NA	TRBV29-1	TRBJ2-1	CNVEGRRQSSYNEQFF	TGCAACGTTGAAGGTAGGCGGCAGAGCTCCTACAATGAGCAGTTCTTC
NA	TRBD2	TRBV3-1	TRBJ2-1	CASSQDPTSGEQFF	TGTGCCAGCAGCCAAGATCCCACTAGCGGCGAGCAGTTCTTC
few	NA	TRBV14	TRBJ1-6	CASSPWAISPLHF	TGTGCCAGCAGCCCCTGGGCAATTTCACCCCTCCACTTT
NA	NA	TRBV9	TRBJ2-5	CASSVEGGRQETQYF	TGTGCCAGCAGCGTGGAGGGGGGACGGCAAGAGACCCAGTACTTC
once	NA	TRBV5-1	TRBJ2-2	CASSLDGQGGGTGELFF	TGCGCCAGCAGCTTGGATGGGCAGGGAGGAGGCACCGGGGAGCTGTTTTTT
NA	NA	TRBV20-1	TRBJ2-7	CSAGRDYEQYF	TGCAGTGCCGGCCGGGACTACGAGCAGTACTTC
NA	TRBD1	TRBV10-3	TRBJ2-7	CAISVPGQGYERYF	TGTGCCATCAGTGTTCCGGGACAGGGCTACGAGCGGTACTTC
few	NA	TRBV2	TRBJ2-6	CASSEAVSSRGANVLTF	TGTGCCAGCAGTGAAGCGGTCAGTAGTCGTGGGGCCAACGTCCTGACTTTC
NA	TRBD2	TRBV18	TRBJ2-2	CASSPGLAGAGELFF	TGTGCCAGCTCACCGGGACTAGCGGGGGCCGGGGAGCTGTTTTTT
few	TRBD2	TRBV4-1	TRBJ2-4	CASSQDLLAGSGVTKNIQYF	TGCGCCAGCAGCCAAGATCTCCTAGCGGGGTCTGGCGTGACCAAAAACATTCAGTACTTC
NA	NA	TRBV13	TRBJ2-4	CASSLGFQPQDVAKNIQYF	TGTGCCAGCAGCTTAGGGTTCCAGCCGCAGGACGTAGCCAAAAACATTCAGTACTTC
NA	TRBD1	TRBV30	TRBJ2-5	CAWSVGRTGRTWLETQYF	TGTGCCTGGAGTGTTGGAAGGACAGGTCGAACTTGGTTGGAGACCCAGTACTTC
NA	TRBD2	TRBV4-1	TRBJ2-5	CASSQDGASGWETQYF	TGCGCCAGCAGCCAAGATGGAGCTAGCGGGTGGGAGACCCAGTACTTC
few	NA	TRBV2	TRBJ1-5	CAWSDGGNQPQHF	TGTGCTTGGTCCGATGGGGGCAATCAGCCCCAGCATTTT
NA	TRBD2	TRBV6-1	TRBJ2-1	CASSPTEEAGGPLQFF	TGTGCCAGCAGTCCTACAGAGGAAGCGGGGGGGCCGTTGCAGTTCTTC
once	TRBD2	TRBV4-1	TRBJ2-3	CASSRGGSGGTSTDTQYF	TGCGCCAGCAGCCGAGGAGGTAGCGGGGGGACTAGCACAGATACGCAGTATTTT
few	NA	TRBV24-1	TRBJ2-2	CATEQPNTGELFF	TGTGCCACCGAACAGCCGAACACCGGGGAGCTGTTTTTT